This T cell receptor (beta chain) is drawn from a study of quantifying T cell responses using KT2 cells. Study-level background: TCR alpha and beta constant-region primers primed reverse transcription of RNA.

The CDR3 length is 15 residues. Germline values: CDR1 KGHDR, CDR2 SFDVKD. Trimming removed 4 bases from V and 0 bases from J, with 11 bases in between. Each cDNA got a UMI-containing oligo ligated at its 3' end. An equimolar mix of RC1.1 and RC1.2 primed the beta chain across TRBC1 and TRBC2. TCRdb processed the UMI-ligation and nested PCR reads anew with MiXCR; each CDR3 protein has one entry. This sample carries some 41,000 distinct CDR3 sequences, about a sixth of them seen once, and the ten largest clones take approximately 45%. The sample holds many counts of this clonotype. The specimen sequenced was PBMCs spiked with cells of the T cell clone KT2. The chain has TRBV24-1 and TRBJ2-5; TRBD1 might be the D (5 bases). The source is a human donor. CDR3 sequence: CATSDLGQDQETQYF. CDR3 DNA: TGTGCCACCAGTGACCTCGGACAAGACCAAGAGACCCAGTACTTC.